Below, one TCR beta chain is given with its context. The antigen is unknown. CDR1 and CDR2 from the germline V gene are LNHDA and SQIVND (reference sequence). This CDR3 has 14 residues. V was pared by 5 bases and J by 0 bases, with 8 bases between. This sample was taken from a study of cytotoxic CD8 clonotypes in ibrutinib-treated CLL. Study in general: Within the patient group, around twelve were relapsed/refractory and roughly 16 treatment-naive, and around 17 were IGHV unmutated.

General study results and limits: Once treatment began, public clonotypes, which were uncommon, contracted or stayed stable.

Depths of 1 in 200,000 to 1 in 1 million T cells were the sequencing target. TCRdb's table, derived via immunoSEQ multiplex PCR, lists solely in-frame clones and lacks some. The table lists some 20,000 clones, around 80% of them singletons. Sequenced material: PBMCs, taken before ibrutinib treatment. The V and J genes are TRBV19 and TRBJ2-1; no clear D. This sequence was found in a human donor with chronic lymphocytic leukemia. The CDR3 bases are TGTGCCAGTAGTTGGGATTCCTCCTACAATGAGCAGTTCTTC. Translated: CASSWDSSYNEQFF. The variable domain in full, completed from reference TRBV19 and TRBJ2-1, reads DGGITQSPKYLFRKEGQNVTLSCEQNLNHDAMYWYRQDPGQGLRLIYYSQIVNDFQKGDIAEGYSVSREKKESFPLTVTSAQKNPTAFYLCASSWDSSYNEQFFGPGTRLTVL.